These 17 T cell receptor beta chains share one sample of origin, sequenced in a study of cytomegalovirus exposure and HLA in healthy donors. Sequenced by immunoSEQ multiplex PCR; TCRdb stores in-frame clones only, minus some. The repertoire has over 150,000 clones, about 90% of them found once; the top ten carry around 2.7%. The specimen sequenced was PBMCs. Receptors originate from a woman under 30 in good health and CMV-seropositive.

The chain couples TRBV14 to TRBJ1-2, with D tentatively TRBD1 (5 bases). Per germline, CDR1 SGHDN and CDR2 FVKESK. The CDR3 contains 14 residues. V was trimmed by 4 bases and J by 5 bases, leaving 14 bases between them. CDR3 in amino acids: CASSPGQGRYGYTF. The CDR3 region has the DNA TGTGCCAGCAGCCCAGGACAAGGGAGGTATGGCTACACCTTC.

The CDR3 reads CASSPTGGRGYTF. The CDR3 coding sequence is TGTGCCAGTAGTCCAACAGGGGGCAGGGGCTACACCTTC. The V gene is TRBV19, the J gene TRBJ1-2; 9 bases are a match to TRBD1. The length of the CDR3 is 13 residues. Germline CDR1 and CDR2: LNHDA and SQIVND (reference sequence). With 5 bases clipped from V and 8 bases from J, the junction kept 6 bases outside the gene matches.

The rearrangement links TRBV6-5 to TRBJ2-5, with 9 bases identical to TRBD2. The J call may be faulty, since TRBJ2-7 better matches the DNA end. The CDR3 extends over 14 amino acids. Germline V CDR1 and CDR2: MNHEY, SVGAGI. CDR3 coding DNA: TGTGCCAGCAGTTACCGGCCTAGCGGGAACGAGCAGTACTTC. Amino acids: CASSYRPSGNEQYF.

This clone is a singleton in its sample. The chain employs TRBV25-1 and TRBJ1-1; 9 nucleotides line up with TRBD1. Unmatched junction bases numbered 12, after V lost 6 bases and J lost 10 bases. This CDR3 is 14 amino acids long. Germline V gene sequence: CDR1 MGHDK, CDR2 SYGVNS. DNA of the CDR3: TGTGCCAGCAGCCCAACGGGACAGGGAGTCGTAGCTTTCTTT. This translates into CASSPTGQGVVAFF. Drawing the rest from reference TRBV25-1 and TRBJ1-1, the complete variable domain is EADIYQTPRYLVIGTGKKITLECSQTMGHDKMYWYQQDPGMELHLIHYSYGVNSTEKGDLSSESTVSRIRTEHFPLTLESARPSHTSQYLCASSPTGQGVVAFFGQGTRLTVV.

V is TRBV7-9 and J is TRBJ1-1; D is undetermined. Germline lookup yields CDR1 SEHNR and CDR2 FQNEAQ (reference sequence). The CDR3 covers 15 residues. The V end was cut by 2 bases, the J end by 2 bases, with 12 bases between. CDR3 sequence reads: CASSLRGVDNTEAFF. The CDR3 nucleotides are TGTGCCAGCAGCTTACGGGGAGTGGATAACACTGAAGCTTTCTTT.

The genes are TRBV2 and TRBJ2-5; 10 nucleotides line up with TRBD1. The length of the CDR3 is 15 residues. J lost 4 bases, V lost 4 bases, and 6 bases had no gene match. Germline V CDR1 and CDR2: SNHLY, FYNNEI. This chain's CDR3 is CASSGGQGRRETQYF. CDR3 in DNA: TGTGCCAGCAGTGGGGGACAGGGGCGAAGAGAGACCCAGTACTTC. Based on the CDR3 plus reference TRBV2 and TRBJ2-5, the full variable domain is EPEVTQTPSHQVTQMGQEVILRCVPISNHLYFYWYRQILGQKVEFLVSFYNNEISEKSEIFDDQFSVERPDGSNFTLKIRSTKLEDSAMYFCASSGGQGRRETQYFGPGTRLLVL.

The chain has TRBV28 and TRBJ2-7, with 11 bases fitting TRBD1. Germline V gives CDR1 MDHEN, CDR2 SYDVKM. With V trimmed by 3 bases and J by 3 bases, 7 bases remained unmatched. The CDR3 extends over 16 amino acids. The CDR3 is CASSFPGQGAYYEQYF. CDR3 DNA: TGTGCCAGCAGTTTTCCCGGACAGGGGGCCTACTACGAGCAGTACTTC.

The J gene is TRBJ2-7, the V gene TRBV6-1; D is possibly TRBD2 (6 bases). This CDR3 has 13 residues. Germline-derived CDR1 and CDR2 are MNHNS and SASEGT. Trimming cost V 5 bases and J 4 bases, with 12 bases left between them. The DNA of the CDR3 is TGTGCCAGCAGTTCCGGGACTCCTTACGAGCAGTACTTC. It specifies CASSSGTPYEQYF.

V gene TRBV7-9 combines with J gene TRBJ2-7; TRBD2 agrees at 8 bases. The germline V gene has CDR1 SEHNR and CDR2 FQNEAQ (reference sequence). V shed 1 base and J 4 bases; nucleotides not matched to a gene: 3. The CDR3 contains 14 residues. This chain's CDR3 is CASSLVASGYEQYF. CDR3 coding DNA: TGTGCCAGCAGCTTAGTGGCTAGCGGGTACGAGCAGTACTTC.

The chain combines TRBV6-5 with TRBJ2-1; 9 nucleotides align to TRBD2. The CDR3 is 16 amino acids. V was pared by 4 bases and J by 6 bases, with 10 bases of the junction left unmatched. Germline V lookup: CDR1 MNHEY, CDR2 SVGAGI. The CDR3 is CASSCSGCGGGNEQFF. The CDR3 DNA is TGTGCCAGCAGTTGTTCCGGCTGCGGGGGGGGCAATGAGCAGTTCTTC.

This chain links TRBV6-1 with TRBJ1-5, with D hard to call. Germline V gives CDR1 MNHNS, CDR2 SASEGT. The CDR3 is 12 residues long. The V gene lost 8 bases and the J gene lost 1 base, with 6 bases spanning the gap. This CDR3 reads CASEESNQPQHF. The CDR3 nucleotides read TGTGCCAGCGAGGAGAGCAATCAGCCCCAGCATTTT.

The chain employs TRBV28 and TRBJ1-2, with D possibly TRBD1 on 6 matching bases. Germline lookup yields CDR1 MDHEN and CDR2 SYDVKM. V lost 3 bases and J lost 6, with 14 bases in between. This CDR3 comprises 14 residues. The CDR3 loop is CASSFSGGLNGYTF. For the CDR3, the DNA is TGTGCCAGCAGTTTTAGCGGGGGCCTCAATGGCTACACCTTC.

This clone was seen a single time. CDR3 loop: CASSFRGTYNEQFF. In DNA, the CDR3 is TGTGCCAGCAGCTTCCGGGGGACCTACAATGAGCAGTTCTTC. V is TRBV11-2 and J is TRBJ2-1; the D gene is possibly TRBD2 (6 bases). The CDR3 is 14 amino acids. Germline loops: CDR1 SGHAT, CDR2 FQNNGV. V lost 3 bases and J 2 bases, leaving 8 bases between the germline ends.

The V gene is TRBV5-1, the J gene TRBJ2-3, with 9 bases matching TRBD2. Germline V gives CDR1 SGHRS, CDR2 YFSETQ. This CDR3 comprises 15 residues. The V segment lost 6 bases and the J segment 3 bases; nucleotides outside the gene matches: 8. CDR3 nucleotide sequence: TGCGCCAGCACAGTTAGCGGGAGTAGGACAGATACGCAGTATTTT. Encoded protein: CASTVSGSRTDTQYF.

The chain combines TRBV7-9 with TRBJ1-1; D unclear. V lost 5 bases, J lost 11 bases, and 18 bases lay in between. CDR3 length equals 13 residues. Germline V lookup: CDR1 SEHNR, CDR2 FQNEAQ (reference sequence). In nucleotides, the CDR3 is TGTGCCAGCAGCCCTCCACCGGAGCAGTGGGCTTTCTTT. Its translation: CASSPPPEQWAFF.

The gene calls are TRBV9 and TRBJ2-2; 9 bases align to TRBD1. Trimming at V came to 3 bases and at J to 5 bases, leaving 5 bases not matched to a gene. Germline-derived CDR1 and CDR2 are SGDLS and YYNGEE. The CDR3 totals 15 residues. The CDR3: CASSGQTGGTGELFF. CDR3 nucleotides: TGTGCCAGCAGCGGGCAGACAGGGGGAACCGGGGAGCTGTTTTTT.

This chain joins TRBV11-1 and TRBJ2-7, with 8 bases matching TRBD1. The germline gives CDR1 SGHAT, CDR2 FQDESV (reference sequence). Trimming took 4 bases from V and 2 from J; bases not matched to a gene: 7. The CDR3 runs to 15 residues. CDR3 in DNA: TGTGCCAGCAGCTCTTCCGGGACAGGAGCCTACGAGCAGTACTTC. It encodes CASSSSGTGAYEQYF.